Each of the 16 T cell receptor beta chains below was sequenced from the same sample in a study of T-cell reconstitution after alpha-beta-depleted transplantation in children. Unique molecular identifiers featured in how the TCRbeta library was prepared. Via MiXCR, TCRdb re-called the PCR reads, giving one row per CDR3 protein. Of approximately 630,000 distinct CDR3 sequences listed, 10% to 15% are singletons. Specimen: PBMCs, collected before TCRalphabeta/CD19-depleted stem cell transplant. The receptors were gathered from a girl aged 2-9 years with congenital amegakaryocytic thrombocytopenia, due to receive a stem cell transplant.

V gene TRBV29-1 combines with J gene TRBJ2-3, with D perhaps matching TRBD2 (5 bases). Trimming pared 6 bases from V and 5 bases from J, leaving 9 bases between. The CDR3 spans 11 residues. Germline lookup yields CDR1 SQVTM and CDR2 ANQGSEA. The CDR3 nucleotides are TGCAGCGTCCTCCGGGGAGATACGCAGTATTTT. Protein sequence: CSVLRGDTQYF.

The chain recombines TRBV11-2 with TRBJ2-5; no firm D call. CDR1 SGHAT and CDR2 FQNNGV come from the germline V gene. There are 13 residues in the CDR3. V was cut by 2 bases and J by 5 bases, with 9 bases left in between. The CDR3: CASSLHRLETQYF. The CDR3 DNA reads TGTGCCAGCAGCTTACATCGACTCGAGACCCAGTACTTC.

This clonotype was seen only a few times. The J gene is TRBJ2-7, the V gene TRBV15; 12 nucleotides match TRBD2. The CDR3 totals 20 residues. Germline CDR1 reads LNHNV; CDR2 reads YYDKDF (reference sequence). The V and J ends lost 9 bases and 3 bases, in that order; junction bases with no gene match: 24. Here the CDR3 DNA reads TGTGCCACGAAGAGCACTATTATGACTAGCGGGAGTTCCGCCCTCTACGAGCAGTACTTC. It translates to CATKSTIMTSGSSALYEQYF.

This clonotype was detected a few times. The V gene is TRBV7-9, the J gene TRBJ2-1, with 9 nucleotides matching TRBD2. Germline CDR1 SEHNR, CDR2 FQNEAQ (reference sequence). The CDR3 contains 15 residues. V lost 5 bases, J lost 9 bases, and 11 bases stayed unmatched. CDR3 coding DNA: TGTGCCAGCAGCCCTAATTTAGCGGGAGCTCCTGAGCAGTTCTTC. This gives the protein CASSPNLAGAPEQFF.

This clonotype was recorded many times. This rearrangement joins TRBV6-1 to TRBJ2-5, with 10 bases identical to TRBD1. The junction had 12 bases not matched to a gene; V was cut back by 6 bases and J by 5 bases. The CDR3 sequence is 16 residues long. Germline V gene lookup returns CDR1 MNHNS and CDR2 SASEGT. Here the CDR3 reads CASSLRQGANGETQYF. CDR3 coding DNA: TGTGCCAGCAGCCTTCGACAGGGGGCGAACGGCGAGACCCAGTACTTC.

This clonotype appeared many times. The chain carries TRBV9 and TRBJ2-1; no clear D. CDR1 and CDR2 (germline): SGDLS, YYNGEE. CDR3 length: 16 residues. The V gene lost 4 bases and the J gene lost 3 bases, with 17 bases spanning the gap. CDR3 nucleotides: TGTGCCAGCAGCCCGACGGGTCAACCCGACTACAATGAGCAGTTCTTC. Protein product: CASSPTGQPDYNEQFF.

CDR3 region: CASSLRTKVKETQYF. The CDR3 nucleotides read TGTGCCAGCAGCCTGAGGACTAAAGTTAAAGAGACCCAGTACTTC. The chain uses TRBV12-3 or TRBV12-4 and TRBJ2-5; possibly TRBD2 for D (6 bases). The CDR3 totals 15 residues. V was shortened by 6 bases and J by 3 bases, with 17 bases between the two germline ends.

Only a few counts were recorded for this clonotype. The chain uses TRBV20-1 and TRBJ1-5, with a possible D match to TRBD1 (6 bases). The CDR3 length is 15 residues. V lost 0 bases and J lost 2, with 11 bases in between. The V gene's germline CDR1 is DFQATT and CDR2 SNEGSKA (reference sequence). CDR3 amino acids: CSAREMDRRNQPQHF. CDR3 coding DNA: TGCAGTGCTAGAGAGATGGACAGACGCAATCAGCCCCAGCATTTT.

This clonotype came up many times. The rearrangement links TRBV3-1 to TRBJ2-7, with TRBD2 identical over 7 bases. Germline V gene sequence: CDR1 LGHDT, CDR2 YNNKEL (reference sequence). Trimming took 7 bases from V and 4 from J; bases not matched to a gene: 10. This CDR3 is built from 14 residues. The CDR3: CASNLAGVAYEQYF. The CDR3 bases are TGTGCCAGCAACCTCGCGGGAGTGGCTTACGAGCAGTACTTC.

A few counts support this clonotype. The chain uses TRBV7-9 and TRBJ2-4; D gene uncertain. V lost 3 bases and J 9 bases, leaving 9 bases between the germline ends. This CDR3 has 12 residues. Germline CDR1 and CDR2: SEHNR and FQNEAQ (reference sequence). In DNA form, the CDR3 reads TGTGCCAGCAGCTTTGGGTCACCCATTCAGTACTTC. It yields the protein CASSFGSPIQYF.

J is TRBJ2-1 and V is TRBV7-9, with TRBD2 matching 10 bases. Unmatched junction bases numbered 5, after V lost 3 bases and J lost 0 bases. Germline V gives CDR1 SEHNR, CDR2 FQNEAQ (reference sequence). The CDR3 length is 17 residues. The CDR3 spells CASSFTSGTNSYNEQFF. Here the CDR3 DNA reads TGTGCCAGCAGCTTCACTAGCGGGACGAACTCCTACAATGAGCAGTTCTTC.

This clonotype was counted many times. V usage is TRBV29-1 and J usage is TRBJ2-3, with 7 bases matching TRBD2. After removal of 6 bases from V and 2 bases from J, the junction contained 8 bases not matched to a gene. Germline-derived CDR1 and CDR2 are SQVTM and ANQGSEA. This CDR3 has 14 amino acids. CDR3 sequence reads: CSVVLAAVTDTQYF. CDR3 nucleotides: TGCAGCGTAGTCCTAGCGGCAGTCACAGATACGCAGTATTTT.

CDR3: CASSYGLAVSGELFF. Written as DNA, the CDR3 is TGCGCCAGCAGCTACGGACTAGCGGTTTCCGGGGAGCTGTTTTTT. V and J are TRBV5-1 and TRBJ2-2, with 10 bases identical to TRBD2. V shed 3 bases, J shed 6 bases, and the junction held 5 bases outside the gene matches. CDR3 length: 15 residues. The germline CDR1 and CDR2 sequences are SGHRS and YFSETQ.

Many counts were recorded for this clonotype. CDR3 DNA sequence: TGCGCCAGCAGCCCCAAAGACGGGTACAATGAGCAGTTCTTC. Protein sequence: CASSPKDGYNEQFF. The chain recombines TRBV5-1 with TRBJ2-1; no clear D gene. Germline V CDR1 and CDR2: SGHRS, YFSETQ. V was trimmed by 4 bases and J by 4 bases, leaving 12 bases between them. CDR3 length: 14 amino acids.

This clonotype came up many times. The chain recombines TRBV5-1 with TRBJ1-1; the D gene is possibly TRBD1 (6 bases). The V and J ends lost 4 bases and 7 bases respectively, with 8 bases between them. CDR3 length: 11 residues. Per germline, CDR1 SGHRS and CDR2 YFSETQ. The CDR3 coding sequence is TGCGCCAGCAGCGAGGACAGTGAAGCTTTCTTT. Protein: CASSEDSEAFF. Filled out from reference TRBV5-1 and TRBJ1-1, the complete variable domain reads KAGVTQTPRYLIKTRGQQVTLSCSPISGHRSVSWYQQTPGQGLQFLFEYFSETQRNKGNFPGRFSGRQFSNSRSEMNVSTLELGDSALYLCASSEDSEAFFGQGTRLTVV.

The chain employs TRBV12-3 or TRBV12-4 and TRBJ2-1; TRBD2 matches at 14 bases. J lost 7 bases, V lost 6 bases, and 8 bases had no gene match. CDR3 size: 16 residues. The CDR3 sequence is CASRGGLAGVMNEQFF. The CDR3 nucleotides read TGTGCCAGCAGGGGGGGACTAGCGGGAGTTATGAATGAGCAGTTCTTC.